The 15 T cell receptor beta chains below come from one sample, sequenced in a study of beta chain features in type 1 diabetes. The antigens for these receptors are not known. Study-wide findings and caveats: Type 1 diabetes patients showed a moderate but significant shortening of TCRB CDR3s in all four CD4+ subsets.

Expressed TCRB transcripts were sequenced, since all the RNA that had been isolated was reverse transcribed. The table came from immunoSEQ multiplex PCR; TCRdb's copy has only in-frame clones and leaves some out. Of roughly 230,000 clones listed, about 11% are singletons. The source material was naive CD4+ T cells from blood. These receptors were collected from a man younger than 45 with type 1 diabetes.

The CDR3: CAWSWQGLQPQHF. CDR3 nucleotides: TGTGCCTGGAGTTGGCAGGGTTTGCAGCCCCAGCATTTT. The V call is TRBV30, the J call TRBJ1-5; tentative D call: TRBD1 (5 bases). The germline gives CDR1 GTSNPN, CDR2 SVGIG (reference sequence). Between the trimmed V and J ends, which lost 2 bases and 7 bases, there was a span of 12 bases. The CDR3 length is 13 residues.

This chain links TRBV5-1 with TRBJ1-1; possibly TRBD1 for D (5 bases). The germline V and J ends were trimmed by 4 bases and 5 bases, with 18 bases remaining between them. The CDR3 covers 15 residues. Germline loops: CDR1 SGHRS, CDR2 YFSETQ. CDR3 nucleotides: TGCGCCAGCAGCAGAGACAGACCAGCTGAGACTGAAGCTTTCTTT. It is translated as CASSRDRPAETEAFF.

This clone came up a few times. The chain employs TRBV18 and TRBJ1-5; perhaps TRBD1 as D (5 bases). Germline V gene sequence: CDR1 KGHSH, CDR2 LQKENI. The CDR3 consists of 13 residues. The V end lost 5 bases, the J end lost 7 bases, and 12 bases lay between the germline ends. The CDR3 nucleotides are TGTGCCAGCTCATCCGCGGGGGACCAGCCCCAGCATTTT. It encodes CASSSAGDQPQHF.

The chain recombines TRBV9 with TRBJ1-2; maybe TRBD1 (5 bases). The CDR3 has 15 residues. CDR1 is SGDLS, CDR2 YYNGEE, per germline. Trimming took off 0 bases at V and 2 bases at J, with 11 bases between the two ends. CDR3 amino acids: CASSVGQGLNYGYTF. The CDR3 coding sequence is TGTGCCAGCAGCGTAGGGCAGGGACTCAACTATGGCTACACCTTC.

This clone was seen a handful of times. The CDR3 region has the DNA TGTGCCAGCTCACGGTCCGAGATGAACACTGAAGCTTTCTTT. Encoded protein: CASSRSEMNTEAFF. The chain has TRBV18 and TRBJ1-1; D uncertain. The CDR3 has 14 residues. V lost 4 bases, J lost 0 bases, and 9 bases lay in between. Germline-derived CDR1 and CDR2 are KGHSH and LQKENI.

This chain joins TRBV25-1 and TRBJ2-1; TRBD2 aligns across 7 bases. The CDR3 extends over 14 amino acids. The germline gives CDR1 MGHDK, CDR2 SYGVNS. With V trimmed by 6 bases and J by 2 bases, 4 bases remained unmatched. In DNA form, the CDR3 reads TGTGCCAGCAGGTTGGCGGGGGCCTACAATGAGCAGTTCTTC. This translates into CASRLAGAYNEQFF. Looking up the rest from reference TRBV25-1 and TRBJ2-1 gives the full variable domain: EADIYQTPRYLVIGTGKKITLECSQTMGHDKMYWYQQDPGMELHLIHYSYGVNSTEKGDLSSESTVSRIRTEHFPLTLESARPSHTSQYLCASRLAGAYNEQFFGPGTRLTVL.

This clone was observed a handful of times. The V call is TRBV30, the J call TRBJ1-5; TRBD1 matches at 10 bases. Trimming at V came to 2 bases and at J to 6 bases, leaving 4 bases not matched to a gene. CDR1 and CDR2 from the germline V gene are GTSNPN and SVGIG (reference sequence). This CDR3 has 14 residues. CDR3: CAWSRTGGGQPQHF. The CDR3 nucleotides read TGTGCCTGGAGTAGGACAGGGGGAGGTCAGCCCCAGCATTTT.

The chain couples TRBV5-4 to TRBJ1-1; 8 nucleotides align to TRBD1. Trimming took 3 bases from V and 10 from J; bases not matched to a gene: 11. CDR1 SGHNT and CDR2 YYREEE come from the germline V gene (reference sequence). The CDR3 runs to 14 residues. The CDR3 coding sequence is TGTGCCAGCAGCTCACCCTCGGCCGGGACAGGAGCTTTCTTT. Protein sequence: CASSSPSAGTGAFF.

This clone has only a few counts. The chain joins TRBV19 to TRBJ1-1; TRBD1 matches at 7 bases. V trimming: 1 base; J trimming: 4 bases; junction bases outside the gene matches: 3. From germline, CDR1 is LNHDA and CDR2 SQIVND (reference sequence). This CDR3 has 14 residues. The chain's CDR3 is CASSIGDRGTEAFF. In DNA, the CDR3 is TGTGCCAGTAGTATAGGGGACAGAGGCACTGAAGCTTTCTTT.

The CDR3 region is CATSTRRGGQETQYF. Here the CDR3 DNA reads TGTGCCACCAGCACCCGGCGCGGGGGTCAAGAGACCCAGTACTTC. The V call is TRBV15, the J call TRBJ2-5, with 7 bases lining up with TRBD2. The germline V gene encodes CDR1 LNHNV and CDR2 YYDKDF (reference sequence). This CDR3 comprises 15 residues. Unmatched junction bases numbered 7, after V lost 4 bases and J lost 2 bases.

This clone was observed a handful of times. The gene calls are TRBV5-1 and TRBJ2-5; weak D call: TRBD2 (6 bases). This CDR3 has 13 residues. V lost 5 bases, J lost 4 bases, and 12 bases lay in between. The germline V gene has CDR1 SGHRS and CDR2 YFSETQ. The CDR3 is CASSLGTAETQYF. The CDR3 nucleotides read TGCGCCAGCAGTCTCGGGACTGCAGAGACCCAGTACTTC.

The chain joins TRBV29-1 to TRBJ2-7; 11 bases are shared with TRBD1. Trimming at V came to 4 bases and at J to 0 bases, leaving 2 bases not matched to a gene. The CDR3 contains 14 residues. Germline values: CDR1 SQVTM, CDR2 ANQGSEA. The CDR3 here is CSVADRGHSYEQYF. The CDR3 DNA reads as TGCAGCGTTGCGGACAGGGGGCACTCCTACGAGCAGTACTTC.

The chain joins TRBV2 to TRBJ2-2; TRBD2 agrees at 8 bases. CDR3 length equals 14 residues. With V trimmed by 5 bases and J by 7 bases, 6 bases remained unmatched. Germline V gives CDR1 SNHLY, CDR2 FYNNEI. The CDR3 DNA sequence: TGTGCCAGCAGTCGGGAGGGAGGAGGCGGGGAGCTGTTTTTT. This encodes CASSREGGGGELFF.

J is TRBJ2-3 and V is TRBV25-1, with a weak D call TRBD1 (7 bases). This CDR3 is 16 amino acids long. Germline-derived CDR1 and CDR2 are MGHDK and SYGVNS. Between the trimmed V and J ends, which lost 2 bases and 0 bases, there was a span of 12 bases. The CDR3 sequence: CASSERGRGSTDTQYF. In DNA form, the CDR3 reads TGTGCCAGCAGTGAAAGGGGGCGGGGTAGCACAGATACGCAGTATTTT.

The table lists this clone with a few counts. This chain joins TRBV28 and TRBJ2-1; no definite D call. Germline loops: CDR1 MDHEN, CDR2 SYDVKM. V was clipped by 5 bases and J by 4 bases, with 18 bases between them. CDR3 size: 16 residues. CDR3: CASSPPRRRPYNEQFF. CDR3 bases: TGTGCCAGCAGTCCACCCCGGAGACGGCCGTACAATGAGCAGTTCTTC.